A selection of T cell receptor beta chains follows, all from one sample in a study of T cell responses to AZD1222 COVID-19 vaccine. Measured with immunoSEQ multiplex PCR; TCRdb has only the in-frame clones, and not every one. The sample holds about 100,000 clones, 87% seen once. Sequencing used peripheral blood, obtained on day 0 of AZD1222 vaccination. The receptors were sampled from an adult in good health. Both conserved end residues are part of each CDR3. A D gene is named only where the DNA matches it firmly. Only part of the rows carry a size: once, few, many, or a class if the clone is expanded.

>TRBV7-2|NA|TRBJ2-2|13|NA
TGTGCCAGCAGCTCCCCTAGCACCGGGGAGCTGTTTTTT
CASSSPSTGELFF
>TRBV3-1/TRBV3-2|NA|TRBJ1-5|16|once
TGTGCCAGCAGCCTCGGACGCCCCAATAGCAATCAGCCCCAGCATTTT
CASSLGRPNSNQPQHF
>TRBV28|TRBD1|TRBJ1-5|14|NA
TGTGCCAGCATTCGACAGGGACAAGGGCAGCCCCAGCATTTT
CASIRQGQGQPQHF
>TRBV19|TRBD1|TRBJ2-7|15|NA
TGTGCCAGTAGTCGCGGGACAGGATTACCCTACGAGCAGTACTTC
CASSRGTGLPYEQYF
>TRBV7-2|NA|TRBJ1-2|15|NA
TGTGCCAGCAGCTCCCTGGGCAGAGAACTCTATGGCTACACCTTC
CASSSLGRELYGYTF
>TRBV7-7|NA|TRBJ2-2|14|NA
TGTGCCAGCAGCTCGAATCCGGGCACCGGGGAGCTGTTTTTT
CASSSNPGTGELFF
>TRBV20-1|NA|TRBJ1-3|16|few
TGCAGTGCTAGTCTGTCAGGACCATACTCTGGAAACACCATATATTTT
CSASLSGPYSGNTIYF
>TRBV7-6|NA|TRBJ2-2|16|NA
TGTGCCAGCAGCCGAGTAATAACACGTAACGCCGGGGAGCTGTTTTTT
CASSRVITRNAGELFF
>TRBV11-2|TRBD1|TRBJ1-1|14|once
TGTGCCAGCAGCTTACCGGACAGGGTCACTGAAGCTTTCTTT
CASSLPDRVTEAFF
>TRBV11-3|TRBD2|TRBJ2-2|15|NA
TGTGCCAGCAGCCCAGGCGGGGGGAGCACCGGGGAGCTGTTTTTT
CASSPGGGSTGELFF
>TRBV5-8|TRBD1|TRBJ1-6|15|NA
TGTGCCAGCAGCACGGACAGGGCGAATAATTCACCCCTCCACTTT
CASSTDRANNSPLHF
>TRBV28|TRBD1|TRBJ1-6|16|NA
TGTGCCAGCAGGCCGACACAGGGGGCTGACAATTCACCCCTCCACTTT
CASRPTQGADNSPLHF
>TRBV14|NA|TRBJ2-1|15|once
TGTGCCAGCAGCCAAGATTTGGGCTCCGAATATGAGCAGTTCTTC
CASSQDLGSEYEQFF
>TRBV6-5|NA|TRBJ2-3|12|NA
TGTGCCAGCAGGGCGGCCGGAGATACGCAGTATTTT
CASRAAGDTQYF
>TRBV18|NA|TRBJ1-3|16|NA
TGTGCCAGCTCACCCGGGGAGGCAGGAGCTGGAAACACCATATATTTT
CASSPGEAGAGNTIYF
>TRBV12-3/TRBV12-4|NA|TRBJ1-6|13|NA
TGTGCCAGCAGTCTCACACTACATTCACCCCTCCACTTT
CASSLTLHSPLHF
>TRBV4-3|NA|TRBJ1-5|16|NA
TGCGCCAGCAGCCAAGATCTGAGCAGTGGATTTCGGCCCCAGCATTTT
CASSQDLSSGFRPQHF
>TRBV28|NA|TRBJ1-1|15|NA
TGTGCCAGCAGTTTATCAGGATCCCTTAACACTGAGGCTTTCTTT
CASSLSGSLNTEAFF
>TRBV7-2|NA|TRBJ2-2|12|NA
TGTGCCAGCAGACCCAGTTTGGGGGAGCTGTTTTTT
CASRPSLGELFF